The clone carrying this TCR beta chain was recorded once. The sample contains more than one DNA sequence encoding this CDR3. These data come from a study of blood T cell repertoires in COVID-19. Study-wide context: Material from acute and convalescent COVID-19 was sourced from the United States, Italy and Spain. Sources were T cells, B-cell-depleted T cells, or PBMCs; the material itself was cDNA or gDNA.

Original analysis: The assay estimated nucleated cells by amplifying reference gene primers. Assay used: immunoSEQ multiplex PCR; TCRdb lists only in-frame clones, some missing. For V, J and clone size, that table is used; D and trimming come from the DNA. This repertoire shows 240,000 or so clones, 60% to 75% found once; its top ten account for about 3.5%. V lost 6 bases and J lost 5; bases outside the gene matches: 2. In germline, CDR1 is MNHEY, CDR2 SVGAGI. The CDR3 loop spans 13 amino acids. The sequence was collected from an elderly woman with acute or convalescent COVID-19. The sample was peripheral blood. This rearrangement joins TRBV6-5 to TRBJ1-5, with 9 bases matching TRBD1. CDR3: CASRRTGDQPQHF. CDR3 nucleotide sequence: TGTGCCAGCAGGAGGACAGGGGATCAGCCCCAGCATTTT.